In its sample, the clone carrying this T cell receptor beta chain was seen many times. This sample is part of a study of early T cells in non-severe SARS-CoV-2 infection. TCRdb reanalysed the 5' RACE reads using MiXCR and keeps one entry per CDR3 protein. The sample lists roughly 80,000 distinct CDR3 sequences; about 16% were seen once. The ends were cut back, 3 bases at V and 6 bases at J, with 9 bases in the middle. Germline CDR1 reads LNHDA; CDR2 reads SQIVND (reference sequence). The CDR3 runs 12 residues. This clonotype originated in an adult who was a healthcare worker with PCR-confirmed SARS-CoV-2 infection or an uninfected control (not recorded which). The material sequenced was whole blood. J is TRBJ2-7 and V is TRBV19; no firm D call. CDR3 loop: CASSIGLGEQYF. The CDR3 DNA is TGTGCCAGTAGTATTGGGCTCGGCGAGCAGTACTTC.